This T cell receptor beta chain was profiled in a study of shared T cell receptors in the human thymus. Data came from immunoSEQ multiplex PCR; TCRdb stores just in-frame clones and leaves some out. The sample consists of about 380,000 clones, around 95% of them appearing once. The sample taken for sequencing was thymocytes. The TCR was taken from a human donor.

The chain's CDR3 is CASSVAAEAVYIQYF. Here the CDR3 DNA reads TGTGCCAGCAGCGTAGCGGCGGAGGCAGTGTACATTCAGTACTTC. The chain carries TRBV9 and TRBJ2-4; the D gene is possibly TRBD2 (5 bases). The CDR3 runs 15 residues. V was cut by 0 bases and J by 8 bases, with 15 bases left in between. From germline, CDR1 is SGDLS and CDR2 YYNGEE. Full variable domain (missing parts from reference TRBV9 and TRBJ2-4): DSGVTQTPKHLITATGQRVTLRCSPRSGDLSVYWYQQSLDQGLQFLIQYYNGEERAKGNILERFSAQQFPDLHSELNLSSLELGDSALYFCASSVAAEAVYIQYFGAGTRLSVL.